The 17 T cell receptor beta chains below were found in one sample sequenced in a study of T cells after somatic rescue of genetic block. Here immunoSEQ multiplex PCR was the method, and the copy in TCRdb shows in-frame clones only, minus some. The sample lists 45,000 to 70,000 clones; approximately 96% were seen once. The sequencing input was peripheral blood mononuclear cells (PBMCs). The source is a child under two years old.

This chain joins TRBV6-6 and TRBJ1-2; D is possibly TRBD1 (6 bases). Germline V gives CDR1 MNHNY, CDR2 SVGAGI (reference sequence). Trimming stripped 0 bases from V and 2 bases from J, with 7 bases between. CDR3 length: 14 residues. CDR3 DNA sequence: TGTGCCAGCAGTTACTCGCAGGGGAACTATGGCTACACCTTC. This sequence encodes CASSYSQGNYGYTF.

V and J are TRBV6-1 and TRBJ2-1; D is unclear. The length of the CDR3 is 12 residues. The V gene's germline CDR1 is MNHNS and CDR2 SASEGT. Trimming removed 5 bases from V and 6 bases from J, with 8 bases in between. The CDR3 region is CASSTDVNEQFF. Here the CDR3 DNA reads TGTGCCAGCAGTACGGACGTCAATGAGCAGTTCTTC.

The gene calls are TRBV10-3 and TRBJ1-2; D gene ambiguous. Trimming shortened V by 4 bases and J by 6 bases, and 18 bases separated the two germline ends. The CDR3 is 15 residues long. Germline loops: CDR1 ENHRY, CDR2 SYGVKD. The CDR3 is CAISVDGDFSNGYTF. The DNA for the CDR3 is TGTGCCATCAGTGTGGACGGCGATTTTAGCAATGGCTACACCTTC.

The genes are TRBV6-5 and TRBJ2-7; 7 positions agree with TRBD1. Germline V gives CDR1 MNHEY, CDR2 SVGAGI. The CDR3 totals 15 residues. Germline trimming cut 3 bases from V and 2 bases from J; bases unmatched to any gene: 7. CDR3 protein: CASSYATGKAYEQYF. The CDR3, as DNA: TGTGCCAGCAGTTATGCGACAGGGAAGGCCTACGAGCAGTACTTC.

The chain joins TRBV28 to TRBJ2-1; unclear D gene. Trimming shortened V by 1 base and J by 0 bases, and 4 bases separated the two germline ends. The CDR3 sequence is 14 residues long. Germline CDR1 and CDR2: MDHEN and SYDVKM. This CDR3 reads CASSLFGSYNEQFF. CDR3 DNA: TGTGCCAGCAGTTTATTTGGCTCCTACAATGAGCAGTTCTTC.

This chain connects TRBV6-6 to TRBJ1-5; TRBD1 is a possible D gene (6 bases). This CDR3 comprises 15 residues. The V gene lost 6 bases and the J gene lost 3 bases, with 15 bases spanning the gap. Germline lookup yields CDR1 MNHNY and CDR2 SVGAGI (reference sequence). This CDR3 is CASSWGGPLNQPQHF. CDR3 coding DNA: TGTGCCAGCAGCTGGGGGGGCCCCCTCAATCAGCCCCAGCATTTT.

This sequence joins TRBV7-6 and TRBJ1-2; 8 nucleotides match TRBD1. Germline CDR1 and CDR2: SGHVS and FNYEAQ. The CDR3 has 15 amino acids. V dropped 0 bases and J dropped 7; count of bases not matched to a gene: 7. CDR3 bases: TGTGCCAGCAGCTTAGCGCGGCAGGGGGCAGGTGGCTACACCTTC. Protein sequence: CASSLARQGAGGYTF. The variable domain in full, completed from reference TRBV7-6 and TRBJ1-2, reads GAGVSQSPRYKVTKRGQDVALRCDPISGHVSLYWYRQALGQGPEFLTYFNYEAQQDKSGLPNDRFSAERPEGSISTLTIQRTEQRDSAMYRCASSLARQGAGGYTFGSGTRLTVV.

The J gene is TRBJ2-4, the V gene TRBV5-1; 7 bases match TRBD1. CDR3 length: 15 residues. Germline V gives CDR1 SGHRS, CDR2 YFSETQ. V trimming: 0 bases; J trimming: 8 bases; junction bases outside the gene matches: 8. The DNA for the CDR3 is TGCGCCAGCAGCTTGGAAAGAGGGGGCGCTTACATTCAGTACTTC. It is translated as CASSLERGGAYIQYF.

The chain couples TRBV7-8 to TRBJ2-7; a weak D match, TRBD2 (6 bases). CDR3 length: 14 amino acids. V was cut by 5 bases and J by 0 bases, with 11 bases left in between. Germline V gives CDR1 SGHVS, CDR2 FQNEAQ. The CDR3 nucleotides are TGTGCCAGCAGCCAAATGGGACTCTCCTACGAGCAGTACTTC. This codes for CASSQMGLSYEQYF.

The chain combines TRBV4-3 with TRBJ2-2, with 13 nucleotides matching TRBD2. J lost 4 bases, V lost 1 base, and 0 bases had no gene match. This CDR3 region has 16 residues. The germline V gene has CDR1 LGHNA and CDR2 YSLEER. CDR3 in DNA: TGCGCCAGCAGCCAAGGGACTAGCGGGAGCACCGGGGAGCTGTTTTTT. It yields the protein CASSQGTSGSTGELFF.

V and J are TRBV7-2 and TRBJ1-3; 8 nucleotides agree with TRBD1. V trimming: 6 bases; J trimming: 3 bases; junction bases outside the gene matches: 7. Germline V gene sequence: CDR1 SGHTA, CDR2 FQGNSA. The CDR3 length is 15 residues. The chain's CDR3 is CASSSDRAHGNTIYF. CDR3 in DNA: TGTGCCAGCAGTTCGGACAGGGCTCATGGAAACACCATATATTTT.

The J gene is TRBJ2-7, the V gene TRBV7-9; 8 bases line up with TRBD1. V dropped 5 bases and J dropped 6; count of bases not matched to a gene: 9. Germline V lookup: CDR1 SEHNR, CDR2 FQNEAQ (reference sequence). The CDR3 has 14 amino acids. As DNA, the CDR3 is TGTGCCAGCAGCCTCGGACAGGGAAGGGGCGAGCAGTACTTC. Amino acids: CASSLGQGRGEQYF.

The chain links TRBV9 to TRBJ1-4; 8 positions agree with TRBD1. Germline V gives CDR1 SGDLS, CDR2 YYNGEE. The CDR3 consists of 15 residues. V shed 1 base and J 2 bases; nucleotides not matched to a gene: 1. The CDR3 loop is CASSVQGATNEKLFF. In nucleotides, the CDR3 is TGTGCCAGCAGCGTACAGGGGGCGACTAATGAAAAACTGTTTTTT.

This chain links TRBV5-1 with TRBJ2-7, with 8 positions matching TRBD2. The CDR3 runs 13 residues. CDR1 and CDR2 (germline): SGHRS, YFSETQ. Germline trimming cut 4 bases from V and 7 bases from J; bases unmatched to any gene: 7. The CDR3 DNA follows: TGCGCCAGCAGCCGGGGTAGCGGGAAGGAGCAGTACTTC. Amino acid sequence: CASSRGSGKEQYF.

The genes are TRBV19 and TRBJ2-1, with 12 bases aligning to TRBD2. There are 16 residues in the CDR3. The germline V gene encodes CDR1 LNHDA and CDR2 SQIVND (reference sequence). The J segment lost 8 bases and the V segment lost 3 bases, leaving 8 bases of the junction unmatched. CDR3: CASSIGGTSGLHEQFF. The CDR3 nucleotides are TGTGCCAGTAGTATTGGCGGGACTAGCGGGTTGCATGAGCAGTTCTTC.

The genes are TRBV7-2 and TRBJ1-3, with 7 positions matching TRBD1. This CDR3 contains 14 residues. The germline CDR1 and CDR2 sequences are SGHTA and FQGNSA. Trimming cost V 4 bases and J 0 bases; bases outside gene matches: 0. CDR3 sequence (DNA): TGTGCCAGCAGCTGGGACAGCTCTGGAAACACCATATATTTT. Its translation: CASSWDSSGNTIYF.

This chain links TRBV5-4 with TRBJ2-3, with D hard to call. The CDR3 sequence is 11 residues long. Germline CDR1 is SGHNT and CDR2 is YYREEE (reference sequence). Trimming left V 7 bases short and J 2 bases short, with 5 bases between. This CDR3 reads CASGSTDTQYF. The CDR3 DNA sequence: TGTGCCAGCGGCTCCACAGATACGCAGTATTTT. Complete variable domain (other parts from reference TRBV5-4 and TRBJ2-3): ETGVTQSPTHLIKTRGQQVTLRCSSQSGHNTVSWYQQALGQGPQFIFQYYREEENGRGNFPPRFSGLQFPNYSSELNVNALELDDSALYLCASGSTDTQYFGPGTRLTVL.